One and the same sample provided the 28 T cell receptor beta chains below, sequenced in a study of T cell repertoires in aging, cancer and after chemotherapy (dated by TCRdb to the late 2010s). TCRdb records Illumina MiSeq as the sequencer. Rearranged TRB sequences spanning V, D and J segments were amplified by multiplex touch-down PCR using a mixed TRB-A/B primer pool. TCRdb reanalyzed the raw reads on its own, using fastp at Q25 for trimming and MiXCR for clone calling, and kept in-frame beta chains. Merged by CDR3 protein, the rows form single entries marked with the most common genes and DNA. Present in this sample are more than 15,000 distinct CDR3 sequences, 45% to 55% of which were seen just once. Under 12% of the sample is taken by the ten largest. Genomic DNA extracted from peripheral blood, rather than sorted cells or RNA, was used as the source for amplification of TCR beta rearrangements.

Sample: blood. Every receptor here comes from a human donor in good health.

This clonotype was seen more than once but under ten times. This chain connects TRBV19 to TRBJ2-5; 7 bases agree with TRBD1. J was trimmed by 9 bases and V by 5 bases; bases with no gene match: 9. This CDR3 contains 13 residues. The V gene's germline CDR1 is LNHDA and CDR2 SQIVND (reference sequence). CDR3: CASSLDRAGAQYF. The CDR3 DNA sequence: TGTGCCAGTAGTCTTGACAGGGCCGGGGCCCAGTACTTC.

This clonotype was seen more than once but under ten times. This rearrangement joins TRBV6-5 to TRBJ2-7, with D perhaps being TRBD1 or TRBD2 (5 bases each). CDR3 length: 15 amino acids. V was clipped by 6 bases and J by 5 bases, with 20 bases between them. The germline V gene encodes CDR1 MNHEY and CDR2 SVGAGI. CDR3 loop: CASRAPGAAIHEQYF. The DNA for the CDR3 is TGTGCCAGCAGAGCCCCCGGGGCGGCGATACACGAGCAGTACTTC.

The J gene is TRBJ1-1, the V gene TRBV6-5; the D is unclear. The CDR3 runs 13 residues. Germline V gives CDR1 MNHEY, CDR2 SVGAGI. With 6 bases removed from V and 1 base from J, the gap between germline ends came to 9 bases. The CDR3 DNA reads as TGTGCCAGCAGGACCTTGGGGAACACTGAAGCTTTCTTT. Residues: CASRTLGNTEAFF.

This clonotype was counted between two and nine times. CDR3 residues: CASSYGQAYYEQYF. The DNA of the CDR3 is TGTGCCAGCAGTTACGGACAGGCCTACTACGAGCAGTACTTC. The V and J genes are TRBV6-5 and TRBJ2-7; 7 positions match TRBD1. The CDR3 runs to 14 residues. The ends lost 2 bases at V and 3 bases at J; junction bases unmatched: 4. Germline lookup yields CDR1 MNHEY and CDR2 SVGAGI.

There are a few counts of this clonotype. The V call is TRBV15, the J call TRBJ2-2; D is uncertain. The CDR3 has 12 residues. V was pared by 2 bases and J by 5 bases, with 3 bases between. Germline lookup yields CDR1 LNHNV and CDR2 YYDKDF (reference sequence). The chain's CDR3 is CATSRLTGELFF. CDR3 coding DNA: TGTGCCACCAGCAGATTAACCGGGGAGCTGTTTTTT.

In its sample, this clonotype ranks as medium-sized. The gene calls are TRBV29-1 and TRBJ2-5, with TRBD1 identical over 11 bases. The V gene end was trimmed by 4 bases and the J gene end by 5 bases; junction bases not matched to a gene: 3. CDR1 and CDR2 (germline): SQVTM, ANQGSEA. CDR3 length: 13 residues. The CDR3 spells CSVGWDRGETQYF. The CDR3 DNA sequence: TGCAGCGTTGGATGGGACAGGGGGGAGACCCAGTACTTC.

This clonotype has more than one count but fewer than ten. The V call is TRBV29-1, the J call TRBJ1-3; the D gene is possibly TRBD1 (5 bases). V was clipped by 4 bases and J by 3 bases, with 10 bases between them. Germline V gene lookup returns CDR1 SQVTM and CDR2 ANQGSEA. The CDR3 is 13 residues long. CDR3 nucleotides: TGCAGCGTTGTCCCCGGGGGTGGAAACACCATATATTTT. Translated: CSVVPGGGNTIYF.

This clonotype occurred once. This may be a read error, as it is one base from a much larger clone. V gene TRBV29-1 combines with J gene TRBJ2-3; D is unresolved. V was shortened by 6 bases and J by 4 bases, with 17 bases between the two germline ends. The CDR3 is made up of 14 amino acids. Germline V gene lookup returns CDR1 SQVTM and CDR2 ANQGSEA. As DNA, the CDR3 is TGCAGCGTCGAACATGGGTTTGTTGCAGATACGCAGTATTTT. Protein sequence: CSVEHGFVADTQYF.

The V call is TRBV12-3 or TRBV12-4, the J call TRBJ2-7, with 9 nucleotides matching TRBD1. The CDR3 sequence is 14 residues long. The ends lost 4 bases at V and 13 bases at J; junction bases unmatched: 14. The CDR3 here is CASSSFDRGTSLYF. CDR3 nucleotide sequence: TGTGCCAGCAGTTCTTTCGACAGGGGGACCTCCCTCTACTTC.

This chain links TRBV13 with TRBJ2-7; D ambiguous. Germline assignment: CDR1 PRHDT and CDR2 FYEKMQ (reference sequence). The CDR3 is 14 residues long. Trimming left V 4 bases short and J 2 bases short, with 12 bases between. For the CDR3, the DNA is TGTGCCAGCAGCTCTTTAGGAGTTGCCTACGAGCAGTACTTC. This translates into CASSSLGVAYEQYF.

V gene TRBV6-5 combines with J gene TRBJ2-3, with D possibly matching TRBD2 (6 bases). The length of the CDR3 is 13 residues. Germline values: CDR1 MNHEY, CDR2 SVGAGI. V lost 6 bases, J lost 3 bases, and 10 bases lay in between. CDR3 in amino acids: CASRDGGTDTQYF. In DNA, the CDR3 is TGTGCCAGCAGGGATGGGGGGACAGATACGCAGTATTTT.

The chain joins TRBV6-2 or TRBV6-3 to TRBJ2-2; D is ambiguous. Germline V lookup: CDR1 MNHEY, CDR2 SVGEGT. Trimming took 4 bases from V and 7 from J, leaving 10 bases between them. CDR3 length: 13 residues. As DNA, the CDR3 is TGTGCCAGCAGTTGGCCAGGCCTCGGGGAGCTGTTTTTT. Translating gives CASSWPGLGELFF.

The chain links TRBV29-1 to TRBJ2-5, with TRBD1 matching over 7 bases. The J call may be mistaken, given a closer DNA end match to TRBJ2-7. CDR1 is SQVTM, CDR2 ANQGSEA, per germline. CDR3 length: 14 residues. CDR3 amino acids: CSVGLAQGSYEQYF. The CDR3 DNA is TGCAGCGTTGGTCTCGCACAGGGGTCCTACGAGCAGTACTTC.

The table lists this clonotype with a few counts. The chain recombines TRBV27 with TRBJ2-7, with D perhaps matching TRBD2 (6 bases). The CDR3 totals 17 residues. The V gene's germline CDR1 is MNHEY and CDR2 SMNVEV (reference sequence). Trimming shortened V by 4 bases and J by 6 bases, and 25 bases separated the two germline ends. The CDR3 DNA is TGTGCCAGCAGTTCCCGAGATTACAGGATCGGGAGAGGCGAGCAGTACTTC. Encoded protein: CASSSRDYRIGRGEQYF.

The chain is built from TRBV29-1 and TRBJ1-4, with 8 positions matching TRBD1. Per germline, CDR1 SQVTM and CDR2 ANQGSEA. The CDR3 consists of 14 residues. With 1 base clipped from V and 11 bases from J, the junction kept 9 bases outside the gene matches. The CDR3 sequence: CSVEGTGKGEKLFF. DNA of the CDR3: TGCAGCGTTGAAGGGACAGGGAAAGGGGAGAAACTGTTTTTT.

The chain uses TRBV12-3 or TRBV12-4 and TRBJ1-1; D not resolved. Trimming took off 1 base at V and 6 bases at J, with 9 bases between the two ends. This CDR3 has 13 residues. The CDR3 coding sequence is TGTGCCAGCAGTTTAGAGGTCACGGCTGAAGCTTTCTTT. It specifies CASSLEVTAEAFF.

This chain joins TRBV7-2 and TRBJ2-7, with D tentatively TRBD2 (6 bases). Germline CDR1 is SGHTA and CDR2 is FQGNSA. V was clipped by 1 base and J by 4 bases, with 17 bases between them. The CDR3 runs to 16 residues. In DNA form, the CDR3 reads TGTGCCAGCAGCTTAGGACCGCCCGTGACTAGTTACGAGCAGTACTTC. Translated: CASSLGPPVTSYEQYF.

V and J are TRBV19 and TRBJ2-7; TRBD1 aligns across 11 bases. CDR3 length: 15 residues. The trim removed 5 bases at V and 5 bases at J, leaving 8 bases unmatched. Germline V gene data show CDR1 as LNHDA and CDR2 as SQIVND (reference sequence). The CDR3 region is CASSYPGQGVHEQYF. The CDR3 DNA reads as TGTGCCAGTAGTTATCCGGGACAGGGGGTGCACGAGCAGTACTTC.

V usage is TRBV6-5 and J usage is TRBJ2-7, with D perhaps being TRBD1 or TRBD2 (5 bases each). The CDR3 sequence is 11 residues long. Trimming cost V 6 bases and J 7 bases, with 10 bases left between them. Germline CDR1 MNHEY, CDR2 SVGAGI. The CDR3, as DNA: TGTGCCAGCAGCCCTGGGGGAGAGCAGTACTTC. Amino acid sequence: CASSPGGEQYF.

DNA for the CDR3: TGTGCCAGCAGCCCGACGGTGCAGGGGACTAAACCGAACACCGGGGAGCTGTTTTTT. Encoded protein: CASSPTVQGTKPNTGELFF. The chain uses TRBV5-6 and TRBJ2-2; the D gene is possibly TRBD2 (7 bases). Germline CDR1 SGHDT, CDR2 YYEEEE. This CDR3 region has 19 residues. The V gene lost 4 bases and the J gene lost 0 bases, with 22 bases spanning the gap.

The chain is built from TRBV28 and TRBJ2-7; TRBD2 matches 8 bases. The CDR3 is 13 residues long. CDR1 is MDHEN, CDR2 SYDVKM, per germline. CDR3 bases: TGTGCGGCCCTTGGGACTAGTCTCGGCGAGCAGTACTTC. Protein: CAALGTSLGEQYF. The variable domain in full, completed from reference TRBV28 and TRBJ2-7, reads DVKVTQSSRYLVKRTGEKVFLECVQDMDHENMFWYRQDPGLGLRLIYFSYDVKMKEKGDIPEGYSVSREKKERFSLILESASTNQTSMYLCAALGTSLGEQYFGPGTRLTVT.

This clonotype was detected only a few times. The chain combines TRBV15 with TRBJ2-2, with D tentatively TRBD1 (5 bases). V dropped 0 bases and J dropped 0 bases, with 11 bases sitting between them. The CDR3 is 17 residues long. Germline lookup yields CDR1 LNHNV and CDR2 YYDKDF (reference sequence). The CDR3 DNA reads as TGTGCCACCAGCAGAGATCCTGCAGGGCCGAACACCGGGGAGCTGTTTTTT. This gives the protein CATSRDPAGPNTGELFF.

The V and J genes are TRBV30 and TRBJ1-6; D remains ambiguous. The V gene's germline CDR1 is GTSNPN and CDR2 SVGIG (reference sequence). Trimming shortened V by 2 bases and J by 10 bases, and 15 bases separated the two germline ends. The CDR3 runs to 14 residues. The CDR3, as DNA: TGTGCCTGGAGTCTCGGACCGGCCTGGTCACCCCTCCACTTT. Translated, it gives CAWSLGPAWSPLHF.

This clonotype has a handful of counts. CDR3 coding DNA: TGCAGCGTTGGGGGGGGCCATCTCATTAACGAGCAGTACTTC. Translating it yields CSVGGGHLINEQYF. The rearrangement links TRBV29-1 to TRBJ2-7, with TRBD2 as a possible D gene (7 bases). The CDR3 runs 14 residues. The germline gives CDR1 SQVTM, CDR2 ANQGSEA. Trimming took off 4 bases at V and 5 bases at J, with 18 bases between the two ends.

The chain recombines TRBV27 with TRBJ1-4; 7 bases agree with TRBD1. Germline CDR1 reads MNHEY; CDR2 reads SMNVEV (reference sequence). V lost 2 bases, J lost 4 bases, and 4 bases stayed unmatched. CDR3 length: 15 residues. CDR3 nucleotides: TGTGCCAGCAGTTTAAGGCAGGGGGGTAATGAAAAACTGTTTTTT. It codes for CASSLRQGGNEKLFF.

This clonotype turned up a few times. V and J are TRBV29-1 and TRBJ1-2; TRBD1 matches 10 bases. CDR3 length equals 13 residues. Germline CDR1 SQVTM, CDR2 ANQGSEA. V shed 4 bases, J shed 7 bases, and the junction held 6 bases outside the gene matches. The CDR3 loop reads CSVGEGQGLGYTF. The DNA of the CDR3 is TGCAGCGTTGGTGAGGGACAGGGGCTTGGCTACACCTTC.

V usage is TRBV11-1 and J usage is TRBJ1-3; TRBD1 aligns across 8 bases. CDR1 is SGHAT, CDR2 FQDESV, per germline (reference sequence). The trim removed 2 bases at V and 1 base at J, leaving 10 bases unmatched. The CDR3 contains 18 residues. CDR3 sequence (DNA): TGTGCCAGCAGCTTACGCTCTGGACAGGGACATTCTGGAAACACCATATATTTT. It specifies CASSLRSGQGHSGNTIYF.

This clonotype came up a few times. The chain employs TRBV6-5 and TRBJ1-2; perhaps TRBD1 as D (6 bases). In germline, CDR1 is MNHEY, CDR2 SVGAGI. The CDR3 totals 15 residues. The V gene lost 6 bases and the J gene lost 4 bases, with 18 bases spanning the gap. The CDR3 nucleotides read TGTGCCAGCAGCCTTTCTACAGGGACCACCTATGGCTACACCTTC. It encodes CASSLSTGTTYGYTF.